A single sample gave rise to the 6 T cell receptor beta chains below, sequenced in a study of beta chain features in type 1 diabetes (dated by TCRdb to between 2018 and 2020). Broad study findings and their caveats: Type 1 diabetes patients showed a moderate but significant shortening of TCRB CDR3 length in all four CD4+ subsets.

These receptors have no identified antigens. Libraries were built with the immunoSEQ multiplex PCR assay. The High Capacity cDNA Reverse Transcription Kit was used to reverse transcribe all of the isolated RNA, meaning that expressed TCRB transcripts were what got sequenced. TCRdb stores this immuneACCESS table with in-frame sequences only. Part of the clones is absent; in the studies checked, under half of the shortfall reflects unresolved V genes, and no reason is known for the rest. The table for this sample lists some 660,000 clones; over 13% of them were counted only once. 0.03% to 0.045% of the sample is in the top ten clones. The sequencing input was naive CD4+ T cells from blood. The sample's cell subset or site label, decoded: true naive CD4+ T cells. Source of these receptors: a man in his late teens or twenties with type 1 diabetes.

This clone has only a few counts. The chain joins TRBV5-1 to TRBJ1-6, with D maybe TRBD1 (5 bases). CDR1 and CDR2 from the germline V gene are SGHRS and YFSETQ. Trimming removed 2 bases at V and 10 bases at J, with 19 bases between. This CDR3 is 16 amino acids long. CDR3 in DNA: TGCGCCAGCAGCTTCGAGGGACCTCGGTCCGAATCACCCCTCCACTTT. It codes for CASSFEGPRSESPLHF.

The rearrangement uses TRBV7-2 and TRBJ2-3; 10 bases match TRBD2. The CDR3 contains 15 residues. The J segment lost 11 bases and the V segment lost 3 bases, leaving 11 bases of the junction unmatched. The V gene's germline CDR1 is SGHTA and CDR2 FQGNSA. This CDR3 reads CASSFVSGRAGWQYF. The CDR3 DNA follows: TGTGCCAGCAGCTTTGTCAGCGGGAGGGCAGGTTGGCAGTATTTT. Using reference TRBV7-2 and TRBJ2-3 for the parts outside the CDR3, the full variable domain is GAGVSQSPSNKVTEKGKDVELRCDPISGHTALYWYRQSLGQGLEFLIYFQGNSAPDKSGLPSDRFSAERTGGSVSTLTIQRTQQEDSAVYLCASSFVSGRAGWQYFGPGTRLTVL.

This clone was seen only a few times. The chain links TRBV15 to TRBJ2-2, with D tentatively TRBD2 (6 bases). CDR3 length: 16 amino acids. V dropped 3 bases and J dropped 6 bases, with 17 bases sitting between them. The germline gives CDR1 LNHNV, CDR2 YYDKDF (reference sequence). The CDR3 DNA reads TGTGCCACCAGCAGCGACTATTTAGCGGAAGCCGGGGAGCTGTTTTTT. Translated: CATSSDYLAEAGELFF. Drawing the rest from reference TRBV15 and TRBJ2-2, the complete variable domain is DAMVIQNPRYQVTQFGKPVTLSCSQTLNHNVMYWYQQKSSQAPKLLFHYYDKDFNNEADTPDNFQSRRPNTSFCFLDIRSPGLGDTAMYLCATSSDYLAEAGELFFGEGSRLTVL.

This clone was seen a few times. This rearrangement joins TRBV4-2 to TRBJ2-7; possible D gene TRBD2, 6 bases. V dropped 4 bases and J dropped 9 bases, with 25 bases sitting between them. The CDR3 covers 16 residues. The germline CDR1 and CDR2 sequences are LGHNA and YNFKEQ. CDR3 DNA: TGTGCCAGCAGCCTGTCCCGGGACGCATCCGGTAGCGGGCAGTACTTC. It is translated as CASSLSRDASGSGQYF.

The chain is built from TRBV29-1 and TRBJ1-2; D perhaps matches TRBD1 (5 bases). CDR3 length equals 12 residues. The V end lost 4 bases, the J end lost 1 base, and 7 bases lay between the germline ends. The germline V gene encodes CDR1 SQVTM and CDR2 ANQGSEA. The CDR3 sequence is CSVVRVNYGYTF. In nucleotides, the CDR3 is TGCAGCGTTGTCAGGGTTAACTATGGCTACACCTTC.

The V and J genes are TRBV10-3 and TRBJ1-4; TRBD1 is a possible D gene (6 bases). CDR3 length equals 13 residues. Trimming took off 4 bases at V and 8 bases at J, with 11 bases between the two ends. Germline CDR1 ENHRY, CDR2 SYGVKD. The CDR3 region is CAISGQVGEKLFF. CDR3 nucleotides: TGTGCCATCAGTGGACAGGTCGGAGAAAAACTGTTTTTT.